These T cell receptor beta chains were read from a single sample in a study of memory CD4+ T cells and cytomegalovirus serostatus. Some clones are missing from TCRdb's copy, which holds only in-frame ones; the method was immunoSEQ multiplex PCR. The data contain about 82,000 clones, 75% to 90% of them seen just once; the ten biggest clones take up about 0.72%. The sample was memory CD4+ T cells from blood. These receptors originate from an adult in good health and CMV-seronegative. Both conserved end residues are part of each CDR3. Each record gives: D gene, clone size, J gene, V gene, CDR3 DNA, CDR3 protein. The D gene is left open where the match is weak. Expanded clones are given a class, and other clones once, few, many or no size at all.

.	.	TRBJ1-1	TRBV7-3	TGTGCCAGCAGCTTGGGGGTACTGACTGAAGCTTTCTTT	CASSLGVLTEAFF
.	.	TRBJ2-7	TRBV21-1	TGTGCCAGCAGCAAAGGAGGGGGCGACGAGCAGTACTTC	CASSKGGGDEQYF
.	.	TRBJ1-1	TRBV5-1	TGCGCCAGCAGCTCAAGACAGATCAACACTGAAGCTTTCTTT	CASSSRQINTEAFF
TRBD1	.	TRBJ1-6	TRBV30	TGTGCCTGGAGTGGCGGGACAGGGTGGCATTCACCCCTCCACTTT	CAWSGGTGWHSPLHF
.	.	TRBJ2-3	TRBV5-1	TGCGCCAGCAGCTTGTGGGGCCGTCGGCAGGGCACAGATACGCAGTATTTT	CASSLWGRRQGTDTQYF
TRBD2	.	TRBJ2-7	TRBV10-3	TGTGCCATCAGTGATCCCGGGGGGAGGGCCTACGAGCAGTACTTC	CAISDPGGRAYEQYF
.	.	TRBJ2-7	TRBV2	TGTGCCAGCAGTGAAGAGGCCTTCACGTGGCAGTACTTC	CASSEEAFTWQYF
.	.	TRBJ2-7	TRBV28	TGTGCCAGCAGCCGACCGGGGACCTCTGAGCAGTACTTC	CASSRPGTSEQYF
TRBD1	.	TRBJ1-2	TRBV6-5	TGTGCCAGCAGTACCAGGACAGGAGCTAACTATGGCTACACCTTC	CASSTRTGANYGYTF
TRBD2	.	TRBJ2-1	TRBV19	TGTGCCAGTACCGGGACTAGCGGCTACAATGAGCAGTTCTTC	CASTGTSGYNEQFF
.	.	TRBJ1-6	TRBV19	TGTGCCAGTAGTAACCAACAGGGTGTGGGTTCACCCCTCCACTTT	CASSNQQGVGSPLHF
TRBD1	.	TRBJ1-3	TRBV18	TGTGCCAGCTCACCTTCCGGACAGGGGGCAGTTGGAAACACCATATATTTT	CASSPSGQGAVGNTIYF
TRBD2	.	TRBJ2-3	TRBV27	TGTGCCAGCAGTCCCCTTAGCGGGGGGGCAGATACGCAGTATTTT	CASSPLSGGADTQYF
.	.	TRBJ1-6	TRBV12-5	TGTGCTAGTGGTTTGGTAAGGTCCGGGGCAGGTAATTCACCCCTCCACTTT	CASGLVRSGAGNSPLHF
TRBD1	.	TRBJ2-7	TRBV28	TGTGCCAGCAGTTTATTGGGACAGCTGAAAGAGCAGTACTTC	CASSLLGQLKEQYF
.	.	TRBJ1-3	TRBV4-1	TGCGCCAGCAGCCAAGATATCCGTTCCTACTCTGGAAACACCATATATTTT	CASSQDIRSYSGNTIYF
TRBD2	.	TRBJ2-6	TRBV9	TGTGCCAGCAGCGTGAGCGGGGGCCTCTCCGGGGCCAACGTCCTGACTTTC	CASSVSGGLSGANVLTF
.	.	TRBJ2-3	TRBV7-9	TGTGCCAGCAGCCTTACGATCACAGATACGCAGTATTTT	CASSLTITDTQYF
.	.	TRBJ2-5	TRBV13	TGTGCCAGCAGCCCTCGGGGGACGGTTCAAGAGACCCAGTACTTC	CASSPRGTVQETQYF
.	.	TRBJ2-7	TRBV6-1	TGTGCCAGCAGTGAAGCGCTTCAGGGACGGTCTTACGAGCAGTACTTC	CASSEALQGRSYEQYF
TRBD1	.	TRBJ1-4	TRBV9	TGTGCCAGCAGCGGACGACAGGGAATTAATGAAAAACTGTTTTTT	CASSGRQGINEKLFF
.	.	TRBJ1-4	TRBV10-3	TGTGCCATCAGTGAGAACAGGGAAGCTAATGAAAAACTGTTTTTT	CAISENREANEKLFF
TRBD2	few	TRBJ2-1	TRBV28	TGTGCCAGCAGCCGAAGCGGGGGCGGCTACAATGAGCAGTTCTTC	CASSRSGGGYNEQFF
.	.	TRBJ1-2	TRBV30	TGTGCCTGGAGTGTAATGGGAGCTAACTATGGCTACACCTTC	CAWSVMGANYGYTF
.	few	TRBJ2-1	TRBV5-1	TGCGCCAGCAGCTTGGGGCCTCTTGGGGACGCGCAGTTCTTC	CASSLGPLGDAQFF
.	.	TRBJ1-5	TRBV7-9	TGTGCCAGCAGCTTAGACGCGGGGAATGACAATCAGCCCCAGCATTTT	CASSLDAGNDNQPQHF